A selection of T cell receptor beta chains follows, all from one sample in a study of response to subunit inactivated influenza vaccine. TCRdb recomputed calls from the RT-PCR reads with MiXCR, one row per CDR3 protein. The data contain about 500,000 distinct CDR3 sequences, approximately 15% of them seen just once; the ten biggest clones take up approximately 3%. The sequences come from CD4+ T cells sorted from PBMCs, collected 23 to 25 months after vaccination. The receptors originated from a man aged 50-75 years who received an inactivated influenza vaccine. Both conserved end residues are part of each CDR3. Clone size appears in some rows only: once, few, many, or a class for an expanded clone.

CDR3 protein	J gene	V gene	clone size
CASSLAGRDLWQETQYF	TRBJ2-5	TRBV7-8	few
CASSEGGYNEQFF	TRBJ2-1	TRBV2	few
CATAPQLQDTQYF	TRBJ2-3	TRBV7-2	.
CASSQTTASTDTQYF	TRBJ2-3	TRBV16	.
CASSTRTGGGEQFF	TRBJ2-1	TRBV9	.
CASSSGESLAKNIQYF	TRBJ2-4	TRBV28	.
CASSQRTSGRETQYF	TRBJ2-5	TRBV3-1	.
CASSPTRVGNTGELFF	TRBJ2-2	TRBV18	.
CASSKGQGTTGELFF	TRBJ2-2	TRBV5-1	few
CASSQVFSGAGELFF	TRBJ2-2	TRBV3-1	few
CASSLKGTRLAGVFEQYF	TRBJ2-7	TRBV27	.
CSAFPGLADEQFF	TRBJ2-1	TRBV20-1	many
CASAFPSYEQYF	TRBJ2-7	TRBV6-2/TRBV6-3	.
CAWSRQSSYEQYF	TRBJ2-7	TRBV30	many
CAISEPRARYGYTF	TRBJ1-2	TRBV10-3	.
CASSFPGLSSGELFF	TRBJ2-2	TRBV12-3/TRBV12-4	.
CSVGGRSTDTQYF	TRBJ2-3	TRBV29-1	many
CASSLFATLKPNEQFF	TRBJ2-1	TRBV28	.
CASSLARTGYQETQYF	TRBJ2-5	TRBV7-9	.
CSAKGHRFEAFF	TRBJ1-1	TRBV20-1	few
CASRNLGTGNQPQHF	TRBJ1-5	TRBV28	.
CASSQGTSRGYTF	TRBJ1-2	TRBV3-1	few
CSVEEWDRRNSGANVLTF	TRBJ2-6	TRBV29-1	few
CASRYRAGELFF	TRBJ2-2	TRBV6-5	few
CASSARNQETQYF	TRBJ2-5	TRBV7-3	.
CASSLGEAGGVNEQFF	TRBJ2-1	TRBV28	few
CASSRTLDSYGYTF	TRBJ1-2	TRBV6-2/TRBV6-3	.
CASSQPGLAAHEQFF	TRBJ2-1	TRBV12-3/TRBV12-4	few
CASSGGAWTEAFF	TRBJ1-1	TRBV2	.
CASSLAQVNNEQFF	TRBJ2-1	TRBV5-1	.
CASSPPIKWVGQYF	TRBJ2-7	TRBV7-8	few
CASSQDTGRLNTEAFF	TRBJ1-1	TRBV3-1	.
CASSPPGASSYEQYF	TRBJ2-7	TRBV27	.